This passage covers 20 T cell receptor beta chains from one sample sequenced in a study of Graves' ophthalmopathy and Graves' hyperthyroidism. RNA transcripts yielded amplified TCR beta CDR3 regions. First-round RT-PCR employed HTBI primers, with a second-round multiplex PCR after it. TCRdb fed the multiplex PCR reads into MiXCR, producing one record per CDR3 protein. The data hold hundreds of thousands of distinct CDR3 sequences, with about a fifth observed a single time. Source material: peripheral blood. These receptors originate from a woman aged 18-30 years with stable Graves' hyperthyroidism. Some clones in this sample may be carry-over from other donors' samples.

This clonotype has ten or more counts. The V gene is TRBV28, the J gene TRBJ2-4; 9 bases align to TRBD1. The CDR3 has 18 residues. The V segment lost 5 bases and the J segment 3 bases; nucleotides outside the gene matches: 14. Germline V CDR1 and CDR2: MDHEN, SYDVKM. The CDR3 coding sequence is TGTGCCAGCAGTCCCCCCTCGGGACAGGGCGGGGGCAAAAACATTCAGTACTTC. It encodes CASSPPSGQGGGKNIQYF.

This clonotype was seen many times. The V and J genes are TRBV20-1 and TRBJ2-7; D is undetermined. Germline V lookup: CDR1 DFQATT, CDR2 SNEGSKA (reference sequence). The V end lost 8 bases, the J end lost 4 bases, and 12 bases lay between the germline ends. The CDR3 runs to 11 residues. CDR3 nucleotide sequence: TGCAGTACTCAGACCCCGTACGAGCAGTACTTC. Protein product: CSTQTPYEQYF.

This clonotype was detected many times. The rearrangement joins TRBV28 to TRBJ2-5; no clear D. CDR1 and CDR2 (germline): MDHEN, SYDVKM. The CDR3 length is 12 residues. Trimming pared 5 bases from V and 0 bases from J, leaving 4 bases between. The CDR3 DNA is TGTGCCAGCAGTCCCTACCAAGAGACCCAGTACTTC. This encodes CASSPYQETQYF.

This clonotype was counted between two and nine times. The chain recombines TRBV19 with TRBJ1-1; D remains unclear. Germline CDR1 and CDR2: LNHDA and SQIVND (reference sequence). V was cut by 3 bases and J by 2 bases, with 13 bases left in between. The CDR3 has 15 residues. The CDR3 DNA sequence: TGTGCCAGTAGTATTTCTGGCCGCAGCAACACTGAAGCTTTCTTT. This gives the protein CASSISGRSNTEAFF.

This sequence joins TRBV7-9 and TRBJ1-1, with 9 bases aligning to TRBD1. The CDR3 has 15 residues. The germline gives CDR1 SEHNR, CDR2 FQNEAQ (reference sequence). Trimming cost V 3 bases and J 11 bases; bases outside gene matches: 13. CDR3 protein: CASSLGQGLYGKAFF. The CDR3, as DNA: TGTGCCAGCAGCTTGGGACAGGGACTTTATGGAAAGGCTTTCTTT.

The table lists this clonotype with a few counts. The chain couples TRBV28 to TRBJ1-1, with a possible D match to TRBD1 (6 bases). There are 13 residues in the CDR3. V was pared by 8 bases and J by 6 bases, with 16 bases between. Germline V gene sequence: CDR1 MDHEN, CDR2 SYDVKM. The CDR3 region is CASSPGGPPEAFF. Here the CDR3 DNA reads TGTGCCAGCTCCCCCGGGGGGCCCCCTGAAGCTTTCTTT. Together with reference TRBV28 and TRBJ1-1, the CDR3 gives the full variable domain: DVKVTQSSRYLVKRTGEKVFLECVQDMDHENMFWYRQDPGLGLRLIYFSYDVKMKEKGDIPEGYSVSREKKERFSLILESASTNQTSMYLCASSPGGPPEAFFGQGTRLTVV.

This clonotype was seen ten or more times. V is TRBV6-8 and J is TRBJ2-4, with D perhaps matching TRBD1 (6 bases). The V gene's germline CDR1 is MNHGY and CDR2 SAAAGT. This CDR3 region has 15 residues. V lost 7 bases, J lost 4 bases, and 17 bases lay in between. The CDR3 nucleotides are TGTGCCAGCAACTATATGGGACACCGGAAAAACATTCAGTACTTC. Amino acid sequence: CASNYMGHRKNIQYF.

This clonotype was seen only a few times. The V and J genes are TRBV7-8 and TRBJ2-5; D is undetermined. The V gene's germline CDR1 is SGHVS and CDR2 FQNEAQ. The CDR3 is 15 residues long. V gave up 0 bases and J gave up 5 bases, with 13 bases separating them. CDR3 DNA sequence: TGTGCCAGCAGCTTAGCGGCAGGCAGCTGGGAGACCCAGTACTTC. It yields the protein CASSLAAGSWETQYF.

There are many counts of this clonotype. V gene TRBV14 combines with J gene TRBJ1-1; D call uncertain. In germline, CDR1 is SGHDN, CDR2 FVKESK. Trimming pared 1 base from V and 7 bases from J, leaving 10 bases between. This CDR3 comprises 13 residues. The CDR3 DNA reads as TGTGCCAGCAGCCAAGTTCGTCGGAGTGAAGCTTTCTTT. Protein sequence: CASSQVRRSEAFF.

This clonotype was detected ten times or more. The V call is TRBV11-2, the J call TRBJ2-2; D may be TRBD2 (6 bases). Trimming removed 3 bases from V and 6 bases from J, with 20 bases in between. The CDR3 sequence is 17 residues long. CDR1 and CDR2 (germline): SGHAT, FQNNGV. The CDR3 protein is CASSFPLGEARAGELFF. CDR3 nucleotides: TGTGCCAGCAGCTTCCCATTGGGGGAGGCCAGGGCCGGGGAGCTGTTTTTT. Full variable domain (rest looked up from reference TRBV11-2 and TRBJ2-2): EAGVAQSPRYKIIEKRQSVAFWCNPISGHATLYWYQQILGQGPKLLIQFQNNGVVDDSQLPKDRFSAERLKGVDSTLKIQPAKLEDSAVYLCASSFPLGEARAGELFFGEGSRLTVL.

In this sample, this clonotype turned up many times. The chain employs TRBV6-1 and TRBJ1-2; TRBD1 is a possible D gene (5 bases). This CDR3 has 12 amino acids. The germline V and J ends were trimmed by 6 bases and 7 bases, with 12 bases remaining between them. Germline CDR1 is MNHNS and CDR2 is SASEGT. The CDR3 here is CASSPWGGGYTF. The CDR3 DNA follows: TGTGCCAGCAGCCCGTGGGGGGGTGGCTACACCTTC.

The rearrangement joins TRBV6-5 to TRBJ1-5; unclear D gene. The CDR3 is 16 residues long. V was shortened by 2 bases and J by 2 bases, with 13 bases between the two germline ends. The germline V gene encodes CDR1 MNHEY and CDR2 SVGAGI. The CDR3 loop reads CASSYLGFGGNQPQHF. DNA for the CDR3: TGTGCCAGCAGTTACCTTGGCTTTGGGGGCAATCAGCCCCAGCATTTT.

Note on this clonotype: Being one base from a much bigger clone, this may be a read error. V and J are TRBV20-1 and TRBJ2-7; D gene uncertain. V was pared by 2 bases and J by 3 bases, with 14 bases between. The CDR3 is 14 amino acids. Germline V CDR1 and CDR2: DFQATT, SNEGSKA (reference sequence). CDR3 sequence reads: CSARWSGVDYEQYF. The DNA for the CDR3 is TGCAGTGCTAGATGGAGTGGGGTGGACTACGAGCAGTACTTC.

This clonotype occurred a few times. The chain is built from TRBV15 and TRBJ2-7; 8 nucleotides agree with TRBD1. The germline CDR1 and CDR2 sequences are LNHNV and YYDKDF (reference sequence). The CDR3 extends over 15 amino acids. V was clipped by 1 base and J by 3 bases; unmatched bases: 5. CDR3 nucleotide sequence: TGTGCCACCAGCAGAGCCGGAGACAGGGGCTACGAGCAGTACTTC. Its translation is CATSRAGDRGYEQYF.

At least ten counts were recorded for this clonotype. This chain connects TRBV12-3 or TRBV12-4 to TRBJ1-1, with 9 bases matching TRBD1. V dropped 3 bases and J dropped 5; count of bases not matched to a gene: 4. The CDR3 consists of 14 residues. CDR3 protein: CASSLWDRETEAFF. The CDR3 nucleotides read TGTGCCAGCAGTTTGTGGGACAGGGAAACTGAAGCTTTCTTT.

This clonotype was picked up many times. The rearrangement links TRBV27 to TRBJ1-2, with 8 bases fitting TRBD1. The germline CDR1 and CDR2 sequences are MNHEY and SMNVEV (reference sequence). V trimming: 10 bases; J trimming: 3 bases; junction bases outside the gene matches: 16. The CDR3 totals 16 residues. CDR3 in amino acids: CATKPRGQGWDYGYTF. CDR3 in DNA: TGTGCCACCAAACCACGCGGACAGGGCTGGGACTATGGCTACACCTTC.

The genes are TRBV12-3 or TRBV12-4 and TRBJ2-2; the match to TRBD1 covers 7 bases. The CDR3 covers 16 residues. The trim removed 5 bases at V and 4 bases at J, leaving 10 bases unmatched. CDR3 coding DNA: TGTGCCAGCAGTCCCCCCACAGGGGCTTCCACCGGGGAGCTGTTTTTT. It encodes CASSPPTGASTGELFF.

The J gene is TRBJ2-5, the V gene TRBV28; perhaps TRBD1 as D (6 bases). Trimming removed 6 bases at V and 5 bases at J, with 19 bases between. CDR3 length: 15 residues. CDR1 is MDHEN, CDR2 SYDVKM, per germline. DNA of the CDR3: TGTGCCAGCAGACGAACAGGGACCGTTTGGGAGACCCAGTACTTC. As protein: CASRRTGTVWETQYF. The full variable domain, its missing parts supplied by reference TRBV28 and TRBJ2-5, is DVKVTQSSRYLVKRTGEKVFLECVQDMDHENMFWYRQDPGLGLRLIYFSYDVKMKEKGDIPEGYSVSREKKERFSLILESASTNQTSMYLCASRRTGTVWETQYFGPGTRLLVL.

This clonotype came up many times. The J gene is TRBJ1-1, the V gene TRBV28, with D uncertain. The length of the CDR3 is 12 residues. Germline V CDR1 and CDR2: MDHEN, SYDVKM. V was cut by 6 bases and J by 5 bases, with 10 bases left in between. The CDR3 here is CASSAPGTEAFF. The DNA for the CDR3 is TGTGCCAGCAGCGCGCCGGGGACTGAAGCTTTCTTT.

V is TRBV12-5 and J is TRBJ1-1; D not resolved. Germline V CDR1 and CDR2: LGHNT, FRNRAP. This CDR3 is 12 amino acids long. Trimming removed 1 base from V and 8 bases from J, with 8 bases in between. The CDR3 spells CASGLAGQEAFF. As DNA, the CDR3 is TGTGCTAGTGGTTTGGCGGGCCAAGAAGCTTTCTTT.